Following are 11 T cell receptor beta chains from one sample sequenced in a study of T-cell memory formation after mild COVID-19. Using its own MiXCR run on the 5' RACE reads, TCRdb lists one record per CDR3 protein. The sample has roughly 130,000 distinct CDR3 sequences, approximately 6.2% seen once. Specimen: PBMCs or a T cell subset sorted from them (not recorded which). The receptors derive from an adult woman who had mild COVID-19 (a few samples of this study predate the infection). Cell type and time point are not known.

The chain joins TRBV7-2 to TRBJ2-5; D not certain. From germline, CDR1 is SGHTA and CDR2 FQGNSA. The CDR3 consists of 12 residues. V was pared by 5 bases and J by 4 bases, with 8 bases between. CDR3 sequence reads: CASSLGPETQYF. Written as DNA, the CDR3 is TGTGCCAGCAGCCTAGGGCCAGAGACCCAGTACTTC.

The chain recombines TRBV20-1 with TRBJ1-1; D might be TRBD1 (5 bases). Germline CDR1 reads DFQATT; CDR2 reads SNEGSKA (reference sequence). This CDR3 comprises 15 residues. Trimming pared 7 bases from V and 1 base from J, leaving 19 bases between. CDR3 DNA sequence: TGCAGTGGACAGTGGGTATCCAGACCGAACACTGAAGCTTTCTTT. Translation: CSGQWVSRPNTEAFF.

In its sample, this clonotype was seen a few times. J is TRBJ2-7 and V is TRBV7-9; D uncertain. Germline CDR1 SEHNR, CDR2 FQNEAQ (reference sequence). This CDR3 contains 14 residues. Trimming removed 5 bases from V and 1 base from J, with 12 bases in between. The CDR3 loop is CASSPRAASYEQYF. CDR3 in DNA: TGTGCCAGCAGCCCCCGGGCGGCATCCTACGAGCAGTACTTC.

This clonotype was seen only a few times. The rearrangement joins TRBV29-1 to TRBJ2-1; a weak D match, TRBD1 (5 bases). V was cut by 6 bases and J by 8 bases, with 14 bases left in between. Germline CDR1 and CDR2: SQVTM and ANQGSEA. This CDR3 spans 12 amino acids. CDR3 DNA: TGCAGCGTATCCCGGCAGGGCTATGAGCAGTTCTTC. This translates into CSVSRQGYEQFF.

Many counts were recorded for this clonotype. The chain is built from TRBV6-5 and TRBJ1-5; 8 positions match TRBD1. Germline V gene data show CDR1 as MNHEY and CDR2 as SVGAGI. The CDR3 length is 15 residues. The V segment lost 5 bases and the J segment 3 bases; nucleotides outside the gene matches: 6. This chain's CDR3 is CASSQDRVNNQPQHF. Here the CDR3 DNA reads TGTGCCAGCAGTCAGGACAGGGTGAACAATCAGCCCCAGCATTTT.

V and J are TRBV29-1 and TRBJ1-5; 8 bases are a match to TRBD1. CDR1 and CDR2 from the germline V gene are SQVTM and ANQGSEA. The CDR3 is 13 residues long. The V segment lost 5 bases and the J segment 5 bases; nucleotides outside the gene matches: 5. CDR3 sequence (DNA): TGCAGCGTTTGGACAGGGAAAGATCAGCCCCAGCATTTT. Protein: CSVWTGKDQPQHF.

This clonotype was seen ten or more times. The CDR3 nucleotides read TGTGCCAGCAGTACCCGACTAGCGGGTGAGCAGTACTTC. It is translated as CASSTRLAGEQYF. V usage is TRBV12-3 or TRBV12-4 and J usage is TRBJ2-7; TRBD2 aligns across 10 bases. After removal of 5 bases from V and 7 bases from J, the junction contained 5 bases not matched to a gene. The CDR3 is made up of 13 amino acids.

This clonotype appeared many times. The chain links TRBV5-6 to TRBJ2-1, with TRBD2 as a possible D gene (5 bases). Germline V gives CDR1 SGHDT, CDR2 YYEEEE. The CDR3 sequence is 13 residues long. Trimming cost V 0 bases and J 8 bases, with 9 bases left between them. The CDR3 protein is CASSLAGTDEQFF. Written as DNA, the CDR3 is TGTGCCAGCAGCTTGGCGGGAACGGATGAGCAGTTCTTC.

The chain has TRBV12-3 or TRBV12-4 and TRBJ2-3, with TRBD1 matching over 9 bases. V lost 5 bases, J lost 3 bases, and 6 bases stayed unmatched. The CDR3 is 15 amino acids. In nucleotides, the CDR3 is TGTGCCAGCAGTCCCCGGACAGGGGCGACAGATACGCAGTATTTT. Protein: CASSPRTGATDTQYF.

V and J are TRBV7-9 and TRBJ2-4; TRBD1 aligns across 8 bases. CDR3 length: 18 amino acids. J was trimmed by 5 bases and V by 3 bases; bases with no gene match: 15. Germline CDR1 reads SEHNR; CDR2 reads FQNEAQ (reference sequence). CDR3 in DNA: TGTGCCAGCAGCTTTCAACCGGGACAGGCCAAGGAGGAAAACATTCAGTACTTC. Translated: CASSFQPGQAKEENIQYF.

This clonotype was found many times. This sequence joins TRBV7-2 and TRBJ1-6; D is undetermined. Germline CDR1 SGHTA, CDR2 FQGNSA. The CDR3 covers 12 residues. Deletions cut 6 bases from V and 9 bases from J, with 9 bases between. DNA of the CDR3: TGTGCCAGCAGATTCACGCCTTCACCCCTCCACTTT. Encoded protein: CASRFTPSPLHF.